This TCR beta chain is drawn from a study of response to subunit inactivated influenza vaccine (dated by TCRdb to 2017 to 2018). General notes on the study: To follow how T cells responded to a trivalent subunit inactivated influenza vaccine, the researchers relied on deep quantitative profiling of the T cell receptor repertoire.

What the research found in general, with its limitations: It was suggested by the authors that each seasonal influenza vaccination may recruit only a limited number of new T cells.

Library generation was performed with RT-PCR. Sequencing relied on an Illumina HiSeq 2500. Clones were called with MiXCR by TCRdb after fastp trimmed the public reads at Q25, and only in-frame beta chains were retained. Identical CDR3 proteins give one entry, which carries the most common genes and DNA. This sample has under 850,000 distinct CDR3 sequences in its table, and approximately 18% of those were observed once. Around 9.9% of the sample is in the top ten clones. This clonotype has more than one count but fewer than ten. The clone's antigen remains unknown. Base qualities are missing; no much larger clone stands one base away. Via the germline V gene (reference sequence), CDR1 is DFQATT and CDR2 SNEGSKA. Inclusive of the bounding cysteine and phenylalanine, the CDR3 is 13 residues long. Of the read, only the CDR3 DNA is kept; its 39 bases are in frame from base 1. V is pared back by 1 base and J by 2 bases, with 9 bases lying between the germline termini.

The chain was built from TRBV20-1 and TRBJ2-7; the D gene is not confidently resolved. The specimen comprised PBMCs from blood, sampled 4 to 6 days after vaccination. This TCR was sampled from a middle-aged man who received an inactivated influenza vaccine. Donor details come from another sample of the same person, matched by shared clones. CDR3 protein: CSARVLSTYEQYF. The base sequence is TGCAGTGCTAGAGTGTTGTCCACCTACGAGCAGTACTTC.